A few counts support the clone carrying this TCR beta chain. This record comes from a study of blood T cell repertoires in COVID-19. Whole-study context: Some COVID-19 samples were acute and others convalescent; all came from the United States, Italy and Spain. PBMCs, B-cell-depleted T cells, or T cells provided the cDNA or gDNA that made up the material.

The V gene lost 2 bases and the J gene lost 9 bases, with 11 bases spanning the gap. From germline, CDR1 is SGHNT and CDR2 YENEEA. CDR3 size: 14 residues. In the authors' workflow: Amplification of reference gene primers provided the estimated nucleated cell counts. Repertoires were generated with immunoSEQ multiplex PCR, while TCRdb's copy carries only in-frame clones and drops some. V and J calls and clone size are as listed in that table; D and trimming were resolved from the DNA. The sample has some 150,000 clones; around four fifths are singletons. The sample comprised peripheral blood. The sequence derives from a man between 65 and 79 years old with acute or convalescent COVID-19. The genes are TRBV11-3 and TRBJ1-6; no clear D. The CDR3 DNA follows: TGTGCCAGCAGCTTAAGGCCCCGGGGTTCACCCCTCCACTTT. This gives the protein CASSLRPRGSPLHF.